This T cell receptor beta chain comes out of a study of T cells in Graves' hyperthyroidism and ophthalmopathy. Amplified TCR beta CDR3 regions came from RNA transcripts. HTBI primers were the set used in a first-round RT-PCR of the TCR CDR3. TCRdb recomputed calls from the multiplex PCR reads with MiXCR, one row per CDR3 protein. The table shows fewer than 650,000 distinct CDR3 sequences, with approximately 15% occurring only once. With respect to this clonotype: The target antigen is unknown.

Germline V CDR1 and CDR2: MNHEY, SMNVEV (reference sequence). Trimming removed 11 bases at V and 0 bases at J, with 16 bases between. The CDR3 is made up of 14 amino acids. Patients were aged 18 to 65, had disease duration under 2 months, and had newly diagnosed hyperthyroidism. Each 10 ml fresh peripheral blood draw supplied the PBMCs. Study results and caveats: A model built on 13 V-J features separated ophthalmopathy from stable hyperthyroidism.

Material: blood. This TCR was recovered from a woman aged 25 to 39 with Graves' hyperthyroidism that later progressed to Graves' ophthalmopathy. The chain recombines TRBV27 with TRBJ1-1; D is perhaps TRBD1 (5 bases). The DNA for the CDR3 is TGTGCCTCAGGAAGGGGAAACATGAACACTGAAGCTTTCTTT. Residues: CASGRGNMNTEAFF.